The 8 T cell receptor beta chains given below trace back to one sample, sequenced in a study of blood T cell repertoires in COVID-19. Libraries were prepared by immunoSEQ multiplex PCR; TCRdb keeps only in-frame clonotypes and omits some of them. The data show under 450,000 clones, about 80% seen once. The sample was peripheral blood. These receptors came from a human donor with acute or convalescent COVID-19. The donor label of this sample is uncertain.

The CDR3 region has the DNA TGCGCCAGCCTCCTACAGAGGAACACTGAAGCTTTCTTT. This codes for CASLLQRNTEAFF. J is TRBJ1-1 and V is TRBV10-2; D gene ambiguous. This CDR3 spans 13 amino acids. CDR1 and CDR2 from the germline V gene are WSHSY and SAAADI. V was cut by 8 bases and J by 1 base, with 11 bases left in between.

The sample holds one count of this clone. This chain uses TRBV19 with TRBJ2-5, with 7 bases lining up with TRBD1. After removal of 4 bases from V and 2 bases from J, the junction contained 4 bases not matched to a gene. The CDR3 has 14 amino acids. The V gene's germline CDR1 is LNHDA and CDR2 SQIVND (reference sequence). The CDR3: CASSTQGQQETQYF. In DNA form, the CDR3 reads TGTGCCAGTAGTACCCAGGGACAGCAAGAGACCCAGTACTTC.

A few counts support this clone. The chain couples TRBV6-5 to TRBJ2-2, with TRBD2 as a possible D gene (6 bases). From germline, CDR1 is MNHEY and CDR2 SVGAGI. The CDR3 spans 15 residues. V was cut by 6 bases and J by 4 bases, with 15 bases left in between. CDR3 bases: TGTGCCAGCAGAGAGCCGGGACTTGCCACCGGGGAGCTGTTTTTT. This encodes CASREPGLATGELFF.

This chain connects TRBV5-5 to TRBJ2-2; 8 nucleotides line up with TRBD1. This CDR3 spans 16 amino acids. Trimming at V came to 6 bases and at J to 1 base, leaving 8 bases not matched to a gene. Per the germline V gene, CDR1 is SGHKS and CDR2 is YYEKEE (reference sequence). CDR3 sequence: CASTRGPDQNTGELFF. The CDR3 DNA reads TGTGCCAGCACCAGGGGGCCAGACCAGAACACCGGGGAGCTGTTTTTT.

The chain has TRBV28 and TRBJ1-2; maybe TRBD1 (5 bases). There are 14 residues in the CDR3. Germline CDR1 and CDR2: MDHEN and SYDVKM. Trimming took 2 bases from V and 8 from J, leaving 15 bases between them. CDR3 in amino acids: CASSLLVGVGGYTF. CDR3 sequence (DNA): TGTGCCAGCAGTTTACTAGTAGGGGTAGGCGGCTACACCTTC.

The CDR3 coding sequence is TGTGCCAGCAGCACAAAGGACTTAAGGCTCACAGATACGCAGTATTTT. Translating gives CASSTKDLRLTDTQYF. The chain uses TRBV7-9 and TRBJ2-3; D is perhaps TRBD2 (5 bases). The CDR3 consists of 16 residues. CDR1 SEHNR and CDR2 FQNEAQ come from the germline V gene (reference sequence). Trimming cost V 5 bases and J 2 bases, with 17 bases left between them.

The chain employs TRBV7-9 and TRBJ1-4; D perhaps matches TRBD1 (5 bases). V was clipped by 4 bases and J by 2 bases, with 11 bases between them. Germline CDR1 and CDR2: SEHNR and FQNEAQ (reference sequence). The CDR3 covers 15 residues. CDR3 sequence reads: CASSSQGSTNEKLFF. The CDR3 coding sequence is TGTGCCAGCAGCTCCCAGGGCTCGACTAATGAAAAACTGTTTTTT.

The chain has TRBV6-5 and TRBJ1-2; TRBD1 matches 9 bases. The V segment lost 5 bases and the J segment 4 bases; nucleotides outside the gene matches: 5. Germline V gene data show CDR1 as MNHEY and CDR2 as SVGAGI. The CDR3 consists of 14 residues. The DNA for the CDR3 is TGTGCCAGCAGTCGGGACAGGGATACCTATGGCTACACCTTC. This encodes CASSRDRDTYGYTF.